This T cell receptor beta chain was sequenced for a study of blood T cell repertoires in COVID-19. Only in-frame clones appear in the TCRdb table, and some are missing; sequencing was by immunoSEQ multiplex PCR. The data hold around 310,000 clones, with approximately 89% observed a single time. In its sample, this clone was seen once. The sequence came from a woman in her 30s who had recovered from COVID-19. The specimen was PBMCs or T cells enriched from blood (not recorded which).

CDR3 coding DNA: TGTGCCAGCTTAGCAGGGGATGCGGACTATGGCTACACCTTC. Amino acids: CASLAGDADYGYTF. The V call is TRBV28, the J call TRBJ1-2, with D perhaps matching TRBD1 (6 bases). The CDR3 has 14 amino acids. Germline assignment: CDR1 MDHEN and CDR2 SYDVKM. Trimming took 8 bases from V and 3 from J, leaving 16 bases between them.